This T cell receptor beta chain was captured by sequencing in a study of metastatic and nonmetastatic thyroid tumors. Study-level points and caveats: Malignant thyroid tumors reportedly exceeded benign nodules significantly in TCR beta diversity, with the difference appearing in blood and tumor.

TCRdb reprocessed the PCR reads using MiXCR. The sample contains tens of thousands of clones, about a fifth of which appear only once. The CDR3 is made up of 15 amino acids. Germline loops: CDR1 MNHEY, CDR2 SMNVEV (reference sequence). With 6 bases clipped from V and 4 bases from J, the junction kept 8 bases outside the gene matches. Until they underwent thyroid surgery, no patient had received any treatment. With respect to this clone: Its specificity is unknown.

The material sequenced was blood. This TCR derives from a female donor with papillary thyroid cancer or a benign thyroid nodule (not recorded which). Some clones in this sample may be carry-over from other donors' samples. The chain recombines TRBV27 with TRBJ1-2; TRBD1 agrees at 10 bases. Here the CDR3 reads CASRPMTGGIYGYTF. Written as DNA, the CDR3 is TGTGCCAGCAGACCTATGACAGGGGGCATCTATGGCTACACCTTC.